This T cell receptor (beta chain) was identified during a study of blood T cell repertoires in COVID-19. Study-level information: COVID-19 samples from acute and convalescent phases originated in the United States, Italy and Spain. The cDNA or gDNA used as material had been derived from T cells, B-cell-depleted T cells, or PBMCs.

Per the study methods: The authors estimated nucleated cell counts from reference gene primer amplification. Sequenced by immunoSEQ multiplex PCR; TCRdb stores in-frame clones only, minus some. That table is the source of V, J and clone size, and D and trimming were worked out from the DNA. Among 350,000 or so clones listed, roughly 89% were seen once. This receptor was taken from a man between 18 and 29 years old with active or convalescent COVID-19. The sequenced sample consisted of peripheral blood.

CDR3 amino acids: CASSLAGQSTIWGGYTF. The CDR3 region has the DNA TGTGCCAGCAGCTTAGCGGGACAGAGTACGATCTGGGGTGGCTACACCTTC. The rearrangement joins TRBV7-6 to TRBJ1-2, with TRBD1 matching 7 bases. Germline CDR1 and CDR2: SGHVS and FNYEAQ. After removal of 0 bases from V and 7 bases from J, the junction contained 14 bases not matched to a gene. This CDR3 region has 17 residues.